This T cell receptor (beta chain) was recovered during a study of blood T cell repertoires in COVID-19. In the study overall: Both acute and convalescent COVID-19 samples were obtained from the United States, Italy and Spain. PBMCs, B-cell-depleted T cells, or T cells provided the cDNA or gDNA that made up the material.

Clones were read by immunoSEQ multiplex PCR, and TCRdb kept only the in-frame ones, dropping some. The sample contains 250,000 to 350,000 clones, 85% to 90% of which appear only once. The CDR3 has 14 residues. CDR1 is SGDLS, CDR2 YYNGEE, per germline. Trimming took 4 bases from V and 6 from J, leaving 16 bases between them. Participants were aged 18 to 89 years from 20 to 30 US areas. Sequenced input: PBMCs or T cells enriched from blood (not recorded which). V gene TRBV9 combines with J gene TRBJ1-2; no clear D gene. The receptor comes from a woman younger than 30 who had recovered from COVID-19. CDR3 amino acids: CASSPREGIDGYTF. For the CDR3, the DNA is TGTGCCAGCAGCCCACGGGAGGGTATTGATGGCTACACCTTC.